This T cell receptor beta chain stems from a study of CD4 T cells in relation to SARS-CoV-2 and coronaviruses. CD4+ T cells from unexposed donors were obtained before the COVID-19 pandemic (2011-2018). The cells were cultured for over eight days before CD4+ T cells were isolated. Testing used SARS-CoV-2 S/N and four cold-coronavirus spikes on unexposed-donor CD4+ T cells, cells permitting. Clones were sequenced by immunoSEQ multiplex PCR, and TCRdb holds only the in-frame ones, with some missing. The sample yields about 26,000 clones, roughly 66% seen once. This clone was seen a single time. Its antigen is still unknown. V was clipped by 5 bases and J by 7 bases, with 17 bases between them. The germline CDR1 and CDR2 sequences are SGHTA and FQGNSA. The CDR3 is 14 residues long.

Sequencing was carried out using CD4+ T cells from PBMCs, cultured in vitro. The source of this sequence is a human donor in good health. V gene TRBV7-2 combines with J gene TRBJ1-2; D is uncertain. The chain's CDR3 is CASSPAAGGSGYTF. CDR3 DNA sequence: TGTGCCAGCAGCCCCGCGGCGGGTGGTAGTGGCTACACCTTC.